This T cell receptor (beta chain) emerged from a study of T-cell memory formation after mild COVID-19. CDR1 is LGHNT, CDR2 FRNRAP, per germline. V was pared by 1 base and J by 3 bases, with 0 bases between. This CDR3 contains 12 residues. At least ten counts were recorded for this clonotype. From the 5' RACE reads, TCRdb called clonotypes with MiXCR, one entry per CDR3 protein. The sample has 550,000 to 700,000 distinct CDR3 sequences; approximately 15% are singletons. The TCR originated in an adult woman who had mild COVID-19 (a few samples of this study predate the infection). Cell type and time point are not known. The rearrangement links TRBV12-5 to TRBJ2-2; D is unresolved. The sample taken for sequencing was PBMCs or a T cell subset sorted from them (not recorded which). The CDR3 reads CASGLDTGELFF. The CDR3 bases are TGTGCTAGTGGTTTGGACACCGGGGAGCTGTTTTTT.